Sequencing of this T cell receptor beta chain was carried out in a study of PD-1 blockade in classical Hodgkin lymphoma. Assay used: immunoSEQ multiplex PCR; TCRdb lists only in-frame clones, some missing. The sample yields approximately 89,000 clones, approximately 83% seen once. The germline CDR1 and CDR2 sequences are SNHLY and FYNNEI. The CDR3 totals 12 residues. Trimming took off 11 bases at V and 6 bases at J, with 15 bases between the two ends. Study findings and constraints: Newly diagnosed patients had baseline TCR diversity that was reportedly lower than that of healthy donors.

Specified time point: cycle 4 day 1 (C4D1), after more than five weeks of nivolumab. Each and every patient relapsed after autologous stem cell transplantation, and patients got differing brentuximab vedotin exposure. With respect to this clone: The antigen remains unidentified.

The rearrangement uses TRBV2 and TRBJ2-3, with D unclear. The input for sequencing was peripheral blood mononuclear cells (PBMCs), taken before the fourth cycle of nivolumab. The origin of this receptor is a human donor with classical Hodgkin lymphoma. Here the CDR3 DNA reads TGTGCCGGCTCATTTGGTCCGGATACGCAGTATTTT. Translated: CAGSFGPDTQYF.